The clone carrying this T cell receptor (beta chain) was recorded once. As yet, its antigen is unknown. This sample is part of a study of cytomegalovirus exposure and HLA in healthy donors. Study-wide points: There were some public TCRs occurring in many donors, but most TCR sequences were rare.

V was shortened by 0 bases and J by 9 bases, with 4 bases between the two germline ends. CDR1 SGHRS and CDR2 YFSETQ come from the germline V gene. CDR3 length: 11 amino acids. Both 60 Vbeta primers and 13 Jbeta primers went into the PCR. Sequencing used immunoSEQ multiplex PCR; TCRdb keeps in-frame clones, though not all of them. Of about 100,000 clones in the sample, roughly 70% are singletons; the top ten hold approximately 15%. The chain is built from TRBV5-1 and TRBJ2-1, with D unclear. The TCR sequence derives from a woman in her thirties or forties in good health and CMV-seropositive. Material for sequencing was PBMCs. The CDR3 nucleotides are TGCGCCAGCAGCTTGGGAGTTGAGCAGTTCTTC. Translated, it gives CASSLGVEQFF.